Sequencing of this T cell receptor (beta chain) was carried out in a study of CD4 T cells in relation to SARS-CoV-2 and coronaviruses. Produced via immunoSEQ multiplex PCR; TCRdb's table is partial and in-frame only. The sample lists around 12,000 clones, over 80% occurring once. Sample: naive CD4+ T cells from PBMCs. The subset denotes: naive CD4+ T cells isolated by negative enrichment. This sequence originates from an adult with COVID-19.

CDR3 DNA sequence: TGTGCCATCAGTGACTATAGCGGGGGTAGCGCAGATACGCAGTATTTT. Its translation: CAISDYSGGSADTQYF. The J gene is TRBJ2-3, the V gene TRBV10-3; 9 bases are a match to TRBD2. CDR1 and CDR2 from the germline V gene are ENHRY and SYGVKD. The CDR3 has 16 amino acids. Germline trimming cut 3 bases from V and 4 bases from J; bases unmatched to any gene: 8.